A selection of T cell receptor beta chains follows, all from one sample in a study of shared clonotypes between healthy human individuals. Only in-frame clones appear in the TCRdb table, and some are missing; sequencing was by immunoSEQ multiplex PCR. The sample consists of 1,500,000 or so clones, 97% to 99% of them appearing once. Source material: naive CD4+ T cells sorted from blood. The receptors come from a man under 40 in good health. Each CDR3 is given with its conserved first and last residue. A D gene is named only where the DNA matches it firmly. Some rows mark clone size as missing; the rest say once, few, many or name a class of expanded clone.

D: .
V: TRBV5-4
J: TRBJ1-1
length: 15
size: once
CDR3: CASSLVGARNTEAFF
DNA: TGTGCCAGCAGCTTGGTTGGAGCGAGGAACACTGAAGCTTTCTTT

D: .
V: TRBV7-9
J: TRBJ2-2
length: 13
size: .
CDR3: CASSLISTGELFF
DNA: TGTGCCAGCAGCTTAATCAGCACCGGGGAGCTGTTTTTT

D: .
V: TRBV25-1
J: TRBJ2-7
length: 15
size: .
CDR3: CASSPPHWGAYEQYF
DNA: TGTGCCAGCAGTCCCCCCCACTGGGGAGCCTACGAGCAGTACTTC

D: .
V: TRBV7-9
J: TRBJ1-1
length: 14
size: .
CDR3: CASSLGQMNTEAFF
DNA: TGTGCCAGCAGCTTGGGACAAATGAACACTGAAGCTTTCTTT

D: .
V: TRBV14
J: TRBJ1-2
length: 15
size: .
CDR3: CASSQENPAGYGYTF
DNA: TGTGCCAGCAGCCAAGAAAACCCAGCAGGCTATGGCTACACCTTC

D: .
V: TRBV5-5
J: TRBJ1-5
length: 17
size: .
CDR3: CASSWRETGDSNQPQHF
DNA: TGTGCCAGCAGCTGGAGGGAGACAGGAGATAGCAATCAGCCCCAGCATTTT

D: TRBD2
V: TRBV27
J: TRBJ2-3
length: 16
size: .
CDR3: CASSFTGTSGLGTQYF
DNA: TGTGCCAGCAGTTTTACAGGGACTAGCGGTCTAGGTACGCAGTATTTT

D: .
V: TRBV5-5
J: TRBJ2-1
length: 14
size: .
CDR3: CASSRAGGSNEQFF
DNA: TGTGCCAGCAGCAGGGCCGGAGGTTCCAATGAGCAGTTCTTC

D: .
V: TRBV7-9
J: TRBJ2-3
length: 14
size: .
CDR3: CASSFKQSTDTQYF
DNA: TGTGCCAGCAGCTTCAAGCAAAGCACAGATACGCAGTATTTT

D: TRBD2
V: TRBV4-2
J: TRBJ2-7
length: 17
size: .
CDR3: CASSRTSGRDTSYEQYF
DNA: TGTGCCAGCAGTCGGACTAGCGGGAGGGATACCTCCTACGAGCAGTACTTC

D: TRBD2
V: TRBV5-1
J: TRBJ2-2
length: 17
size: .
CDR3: CASSPGRGAIFNGELFF
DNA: TGCGCCAGCAGCCCCGGGAGGGGGGCGATCTTTAACGGGGAGCTGTTTTTT

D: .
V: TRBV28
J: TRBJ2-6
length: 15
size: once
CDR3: CAAGKGNSGANVLTF
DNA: TGTGCCGCAGGGAAGGGGAACTCTGGGGCCAACGTCCTGACTTTC

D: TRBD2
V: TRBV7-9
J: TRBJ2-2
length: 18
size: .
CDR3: CASSSGLAGGPNTGELFF
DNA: TGTGCCAGCAGCAGTGGACTAGCGGGAGGGCCGAACACCGGGGAGCTGTTTTTT

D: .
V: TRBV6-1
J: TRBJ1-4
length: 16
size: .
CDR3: CASSEIRENANEKLFF
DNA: TGTGCCAGCAGTGAGATCCGGGAGAACGCTAATGAAAAACTGTTTTTT

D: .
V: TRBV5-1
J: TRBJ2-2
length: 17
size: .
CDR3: CASRDSSGAGNTGELFF
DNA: TGCGCCAGCAGGGATTCTTCAGGGGCAGGGAACACCGGGGAGCTGTTTTTT

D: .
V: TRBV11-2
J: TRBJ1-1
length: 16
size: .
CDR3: CASSLYDGQGTTEAFF
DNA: TGTGCCAGCAGCTTATACGACGGGCAGGGAACCACTGAAGCTTTCTTT

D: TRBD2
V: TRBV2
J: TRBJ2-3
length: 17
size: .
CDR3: CASGLAGGPPSTDTQYF
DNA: TGTGCCAGCGGTCTAGCGGGAGGGCCCCCTAGCACAGATACGCAGTATTTT

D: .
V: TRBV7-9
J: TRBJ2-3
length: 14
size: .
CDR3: CASSLLSRTDTQYF
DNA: TGTGCCAGCAGCTTATTGTCCCGCACAGATACGCAGTATTTT

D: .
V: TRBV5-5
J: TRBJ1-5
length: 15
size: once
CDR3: CASSLVLGGDQPQHF
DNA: TGTGCCAGCAGCTTGGTTTTGGGAGGGGATCAGCCCCAGCATTTT

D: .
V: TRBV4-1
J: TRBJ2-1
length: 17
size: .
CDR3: CASSQDLVLRPNNEQFF
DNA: TGCGCCAGCAGCCAAGATCTGGTTCTCAGGCCAAACAATGAGCAGTTCTTC

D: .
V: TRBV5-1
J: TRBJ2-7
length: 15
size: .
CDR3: CASSKGRADGDEQYF
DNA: TGCGCCAGCAGCAAGGGCAGGGCCGACGGCGACGAGCAGTACTTC

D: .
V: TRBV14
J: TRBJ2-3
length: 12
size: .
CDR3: CASSLSENTQYF
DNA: TGTGCCAGCAGCCTATCCGAGAATACGCAGTATTTT

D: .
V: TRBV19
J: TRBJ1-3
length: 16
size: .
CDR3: CASHVTGTYSGNTIYF
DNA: TGTGCCAGTCATGTTACAGGGACTTACTCTGGAAACACCATATATTTT

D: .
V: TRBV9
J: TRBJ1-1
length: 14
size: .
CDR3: CASSPQPGQTEAFF
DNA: TGTGCCAGCAGCCCCCAACCGGGCCAGACTGAAGCTTTCTTT

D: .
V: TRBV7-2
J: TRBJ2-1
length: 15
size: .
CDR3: CASSLGSGGYNEQFF
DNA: TGTGCCAGCAGCTTAGGGTCTGGGGGATACAATGAGCAGTTCTTC